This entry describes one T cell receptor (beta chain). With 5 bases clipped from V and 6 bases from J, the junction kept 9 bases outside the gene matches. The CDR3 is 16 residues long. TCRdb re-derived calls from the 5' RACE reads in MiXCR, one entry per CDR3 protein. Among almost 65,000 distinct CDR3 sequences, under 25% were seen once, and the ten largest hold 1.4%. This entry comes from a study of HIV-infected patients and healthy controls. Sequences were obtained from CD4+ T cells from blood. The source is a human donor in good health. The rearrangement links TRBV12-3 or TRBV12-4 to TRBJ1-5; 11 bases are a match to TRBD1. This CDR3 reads CASSDRDRGISQPQHF. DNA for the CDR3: TGTGCCAGCAGTGACCGGGACAGGGGGATCAGTCAGCCCCAGCATTTT.